In its sample, the clone carrying this TCR beta chain was seen once. What it recognizes is unknown. This table comes from immunoSEQ multiplex PCR, and its TCRdb copy is limited to in-frame clones, with some not included. The data show about 30,000 clones, under 85% seen once. The data are from a study of STAT5B mutations in CD4+ large granular lymphocyte leukemia. The CDR3 loop spans 15 amino acids. The ends were cut back, 3 bases at V and 6 bases at J, with 18 bases in the middle. CDR1 is KGHSH, CDR2 LQKENI, per germline. Study findings and constraints: CD4-sorted patient repertoires seemed more clonal than healthy CD4+ repertoires.

The receptor's source is a human donor in good health. The chain couples TRBV18 to TRBJ2-7; maybe TRBD1 (5 bases). The sample was CD4+ T cells from blood buffy coats. CDR3 sequence (DNA): TGTGCCAGCTCACCGTCGGTATCAGGGTTGGGCGAGCAGTACTTC. The encoded protein is CASSPSVSGLGEQYF.